Below are 18 T cell receptor beta chains sequenced from a single sample in a study of OX40 agonist ivuxolimab in advanced cancers. The method was immunoSEQ multiplex PCR; TCRdb's version includes in-frame clones alone and lacks a portion of them. The data show tens of thousands of clones, 75% to 90% seen once. The sequenced sample was CD4+ or CD8+ T cells sorted from blood, obtained in a trial of the OX40 agonist ivuxolimab. Receptor source: an adult with an advanced solid tumor such as melanoma, head and neck, liver or kidney cancer.

The rearrangement joins TRBV5-4 to TRBJ2-1; TRBD1 or TRBD2 may be the D gene (6 bases each). This CDR3 is built from 14 residues. The germline gives CDR1 SGHNT, CDR2 YYREEE (reference sequence). V was cut by 7 bases and J by 6 bases, with 17 bases left in between. CDR3 in amino acids: CASVYRGAGNEQFF. The CDR3 DNA is TGTGCCAGCGTCTATAGGGGGGCGGGCAATGAGCAGTTCTTC.

This sequence joins TRBV4-1 and TRBJ2-1; 10 nucleotides agree with TRBD2. The germline V gene encodes CDR1 MGHRA and CDR2 YSYEKL. The CDR3 extends over 15 amino acids. The junction had 4 bases not matched to a gene; V was cut back by 1 base and J by 7 bases. The CDR3 protein is CASSQGSSGGNEQFF. CDR3 sequence (DNA): TGCGCCAGCAGCCAAGGCTCTAGCGGGGGAAATGAGCAGTTCTTC.

J is TRBJ2-3 and V is TRBV5-1, with 11 bases matching TRBD2. V shed 4 bases, J shed 2 bases, and the junction held 3 bases outside the gene matches. The CDR3 is 15 residues long. CDR1 and CDR2 (germline): SGHRS, YFSETQ. The CDR3 spells CASSGTSGHTDTQYF. The CDR3, as DNA: TGCGCCAGCAGCGGGACTAGCGGACACACAGATACGCAGTATTTT.

This sequence joins TRBV12-5 and TRBJ2-7; 10 bases align to TRBD2. Germline loops: CDR1 LGHNT, CDR2 FRNRAP. Unmatched junction bases numbered 9, after V lost 1 base and J lost 3 bases. The CDR3 is 17 amino acids. The CDR3 DNA sequence: TGTGCTAGTGGTTTGGCAAACGTTCAGCGGGAGGGCTACGAGCAGTACTTC. This gives the protein CASGLANVQREGYEQYF.

The CDR3 protein is CASTDGTDTQYF. Here the CDR3 DNA reads TGTGCCAGCACCGATGGGACAGATACGCAGTATTTT. This sequence joins TRBV7-9 and TRBJ2-3; D gene uncertain. The CDR3 spans 12 residues. In germline, CDR1 is SEHNR, CDR2 FQNEAQ (reference sequence). Trimming shortened V by 7 bases and J by 3 bases, and 8 bases separated the two germline ends.

This chain links TRBV27 with TRBJ2-1, with 10 bases lining up with TRBD1. Germline assignment: CDR1 MNHEY and CDR2 SMNVEV (reference sequence). Trimming removed 7 bases from V and 8 bases from J; junction bases left unmatched: 14. The CDR3 consists of 16 residues. In DNA form, the CDR3 reads TGTGCCAGCACTCTATCGGGGACAGGGGTTTTCGATGAGCAGTTCTTC. Translated: CASTLSGTGVFDEQFF.

The chain joins TRBV7-2 to TRBJ2-7; D call uncertain. CDR3 length: 15 amino acids. Germline CDR1 reads SGHTA; CDR2 reads FQGNSA. Trimming left V 2 bases short and J 3 bases short, with 14 bases between. CDR3 bases: TGTGCCAGCAGCTTAAATTTGGGCGAAGGCTACGAGCAGTACTTC. This codes for CASSLNLGEGYEQYF.

This chain uses TRBV5-1 with TRBJ1-3, with D maybe TRBD1 (5 bases). The CDR3 loop spans 14 amino acids. Germline CDR1 SGHRS, CDR2 YFSETQ. V was trimmed by 4 bases and J by 0 bases, leaving 8 bases between them. The CDR3 protein is CASSPGGSGNTIYF. The CDR3 DNA follows: TGCGCCAGCAGCCCTGGGGGCTCTGGAAACACCATATATTTT.

V is TRBV27 and J is TRBJ2-1, with D uncertain. This CDR3 is built from 11 residues. The germline CDR1 and CDR2 sequences are MNHEY and SMNVEV (reference sequence). The germline V and J ends were trimmed by 4 bases and 11 bases, with 9 bases remaining between them. The DNA of the CDR3 is TGTGCCAGCAGTTCAACATCTAAGCAGTTCTTC. Translating it yields CASSSTSKQFF.

CDR3: CASSLLAGDYNEQFF. The CDR3 bases are TGTGCCAGCAGCTTACTAGCGGGAGACTACAATGAGCAGTTCTTC. The chain is built from TRBV28 and TRBJ2-1; 11 nucleotides align to TRBD2. V lost 6 bases to trimming and J lost 3 bases; unmatched junction nucleotides: 4. CDR1 is MDHEN, CDR2 SYDVKM, per germline. This CDR3 has 15 amino acids.

The chain uses TRBV5-1 and TRBJ2-6, with a tentative D call TRBD2 (6 bases). The CDR3 is 16 residues long. Trimming took off 7 bases at V and 0 bases at J, with 14 bases between the two ends. CDR1 SGHRS and CDR2 YFSETQ come from the germline V gene. The CDR3 is CASGGVTVSGANVLTF. CDR3 DNA: TGCGCCAGCGGCGGGGTTACAGTCTCTGGGGCCAACGTCCTGACTTTC.

The chain combines TRBV5-1 with TRBJ2-7, with D perhaps TRBD1 or TRBD2 (5 bases each). Trimming shortened V by 3 bases and J by 3 bases, and 19 bases separated the two germline ends. There are 16 residues in the CDR3. The germline gives CDR1 SGHRS, CDR2 YFSETQ. CDR3 residues: CASSSQEAGFSYEQYF. The CDR3 nucleotides read TGCGCCAGCAGCTCGCAGGAGGCAGGGTTTAGCTACGAGCAGTACTTC.

This clone occurred once. The chain uses TRBV27 and TRBJ2-7; 7 bases match TRBD1. CDR3 length: 16 residues. V shed 7 bases, J shed 0 bases, and the junction held 12 bases outside the gene matches. CDR1 is MNHEY, CDR2 SMNVEV, per germline (reference sequence). The chain's CDR3 is CASTTLYRGHSYEQYF. Here the CDR3 DNA reads TGTGCCAGCACCACCCTTTACAGGGGACACTCCTACGAGCAGTACTTC.

The J gene is TRBJ2-2, the V gene TRBV7-9; 9 bases match TRBD2. Unmatched junction bases numbered 9, after V lost 1 base and J lost 6 bases. CDR3 size: 17 residues. Germline V CDR1 and CDR2: SEHNR, FQNEAQ (reference sequence). CDR3 nucleotides: TGTGCCAGCAGCTTAGTAATTGCACTAGCGGGCCCCGGGGAGCTGTTTTTT. It encodes CASSLVIALAGPGELFF.

CDR3 region: CASSRGEGVPDTQYF. The CDR3 bases are TGTGCCAGCAGTCGCGGGGAGGGGGTTCCAGATACGCAGTATTTT. The genes are TRBV6-5 and TRBJ2-3; weak D call: TRBD2 (7 bases). CDR1 is MNHEY, CDR2 SVGAGI, per germline. The CDR3 has 15 residues. The germline V and J ends were trimmed by 5 bases and 4 bases, with 16 bases remaining between them.

This chain uses TRBV9 with TRBJ2-7; the match to TRBD2 covers 7 bases. There are 15 residues in the CDR3. Germline V gives CDR1 SGDLS, CDR2 YYNGEE. Losses at the gene ends were 4 bases for V and 3 bases for J; bases not matched to a gene: 10. CDR3 DNA: TGTGCCAGCAGCCCCCGGACCGGGACTATCTACGAGCAGTACTTC. Its translation: CASSPRTGTIYEQYF.

V is TRBV18 and J is TRBJ2-5, with 10 bases fitting TRBD2. The germline V gene encodes CDR1 KGHSH and CDR2 LQKENI. The CDR3 has 15 residues. The V gene end was trimmed by 3 bases and the J gene end by 5 bases; junction bases not matched to a gene: 6. CDR3 region: CASSPSGGAGETQYF. The CDR3, as DNA: TGTGCCAGCTCACCCAGCGGGGGGGCCGGGGAGACCCAGTACTTC.

The rearrangement links TRBV19 to TRBJ2-1; 8 bases fit TRBD1. The V and J ends lost 5 bases and 8 bases, in that order; junction bases with no gene match: 5. The length of the CDR3 is 13 residues. The germline V gene encodes CDR1 LNHDA and CDR2 SQIVND (reference sequence). The CDR3 here is CASSGQGDYEQFF. In DNA, the CDR3 is TGTGCCAGTAGTGGACAGGGCGATTATGAGCAGTTCTTC.